This T cell receptor (beta chain) originates from a study of T cells expressing NK-cell markers. At the level of the study: The study drew TCR beta repertoires from sorted CD3+CD56+NKG2C+, CD3+CD56+NKG2C- and CD3+CD56-NKG2C+ T cells. Seven of the eight sequenced donors were classified as HCMV-seropositive, and one was classified as seronegative.

The length of the CDR3 is 15 residues. TCRdb reprocessed the 5' RACE reads, keeping one entry per CDR3 protein, no DNA. The sample totals approximately 420,000 distinct CDR3 sequences. The sequence was collected from a woman aged 50 to 60 in good health. What was sequenced was blood T cells: a sorted CD56 or NKG2C T cell subset, CD4+ or CD8+ T cells, or bulk PBMC T cells (not recorded which). The chain is built from TRBV12-3 or TRBV12-4 and TRBJ2-7; there is no DNA to check the TCRdb D call of TRBD2. The chain's CDR3 is CASSLRLAGRHEQYF.